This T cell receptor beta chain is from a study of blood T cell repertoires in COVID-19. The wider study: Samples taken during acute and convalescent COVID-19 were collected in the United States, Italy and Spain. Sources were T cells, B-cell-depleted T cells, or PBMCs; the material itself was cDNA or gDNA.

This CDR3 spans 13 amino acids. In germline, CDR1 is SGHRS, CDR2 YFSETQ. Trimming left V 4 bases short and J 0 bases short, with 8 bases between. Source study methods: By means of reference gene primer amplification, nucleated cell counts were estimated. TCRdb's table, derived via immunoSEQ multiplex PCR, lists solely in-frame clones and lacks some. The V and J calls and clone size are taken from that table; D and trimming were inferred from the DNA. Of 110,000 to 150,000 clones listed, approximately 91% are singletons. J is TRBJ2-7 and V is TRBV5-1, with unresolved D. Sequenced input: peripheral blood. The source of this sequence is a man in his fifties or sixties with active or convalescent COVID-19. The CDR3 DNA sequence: TGCGCCAGCAGCCTCGACTTCTCCTACGAGCAGTACTTC. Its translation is CASSLDFSYEQYF.